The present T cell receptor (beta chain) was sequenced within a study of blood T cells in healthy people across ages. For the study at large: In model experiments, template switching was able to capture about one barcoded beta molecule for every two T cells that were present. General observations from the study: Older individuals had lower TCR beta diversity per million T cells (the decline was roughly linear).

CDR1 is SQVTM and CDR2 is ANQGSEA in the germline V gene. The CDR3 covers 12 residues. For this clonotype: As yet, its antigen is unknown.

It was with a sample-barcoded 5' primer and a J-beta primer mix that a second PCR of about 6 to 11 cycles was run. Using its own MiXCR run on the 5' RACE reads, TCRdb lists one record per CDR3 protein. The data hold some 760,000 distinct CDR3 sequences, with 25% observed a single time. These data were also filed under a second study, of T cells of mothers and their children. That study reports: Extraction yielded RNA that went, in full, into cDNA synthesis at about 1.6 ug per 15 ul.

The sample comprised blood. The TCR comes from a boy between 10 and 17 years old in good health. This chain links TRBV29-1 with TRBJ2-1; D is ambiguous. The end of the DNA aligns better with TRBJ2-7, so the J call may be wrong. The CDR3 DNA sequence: TGCAGCGTCGGCGCGTACTCGGACGAGCAGTACTTC. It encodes CSVGAYSDEQYF.